This T cell receptor (beta chain) comes out of a study of T cell changes during pregnancy in multiple sclerosis. Repertoires were generated with immunoSEQ multiplex PCR, while TCRdb's copy carries only in-frame clones and drops some. The data show 57,000 or so clones, 90% seen once. The ends were cut back, 5 bases at V and 3 bases at J, with 15 bases in the middle. Looked up from germline, CDR1 is MNHEY and CDR2 is SVGAGI. The CDR3 spans 15 residues. The chain combines TRBV6-5 with TRBJ2-3; D call uncertain. The TCR comes from a female donor in good health, enrolled as a control in a pregnancy study. The sequencing here drew on peripheral blood, taken in the third trimester of pregnancy. CDR3 sequence reads: CASSPSGSRTDTQYF. In DNA, the CDR3 is TGTGCCAGCAGTCCCTCGGGTAGCAGAACAGATACGCAGTATTTT.